The 14 T cell receptor beta chains below were found in one sample sequenced in a study of blood T cells in healthy people across ages. With a J-beta primer mix and a sample-barcoded 5' primer, a second PCR ran about 7 to 11 cycles. TCRdb re-called the 5' RACE reads with MiXCR, one entry per CDR3 protein. Of approximately 800,000 distinct CDR3 sequences detected, around 25% appear once; the ten largest clones hold 3% to 4.5%. These sequences were also reported in another study, on T cells of mothers and their children.

Material: blood. The receptor source for this set is a boy aged 5-17 years in good health.

There are a few counts of this clonotype. The gene calls are TRBV7-6 and TRBJ2-3, with D hard to call. The V end was cut by 5 bases, the J end by 0 bases, with 12 bases between. There are 15 residues in the CDR3. Germline V lookup: CDR1 SGHVS, CDR2 FNYEAQ. CDR3 loop: CASSLDALSTDTQYF. The CDR3 DNA sequence: TGTGCCAGCAGCCTGGATGCCCTTAGCACAGATACGCAGTATTTT.

This chain uses TRBV20-1 with TRBJ1-1; D gene ambiguous. CDR1 and CDR2 from the germline V gene are DFQATT and SNEGSKA (reference sequence). CDR3 length: 13 residues. V was trimmed by 3 bases and J by 3 bases, leaving 11 bases between them. The CDR3 bases are TGCAGTGCTAGTCATCCCGGGCACACTGAAGCTTTCTTT. It translates to CSASHPGHTEAFF.

This clonotype has just a few counts. V is TRBV28 and J is TRBJ1-2, with TRBD1 matching 7 bases. The CDR3 consists of 16 residues. The germline V gene has CDR1 MDHEN and CDR2 SYDVKM. V gave up 6 bases and J gave up 0 bases; unmatched junction bases: 10. CDR3 in amino acids: CASSFYRQGPNYGYTF. The CDR3 nucleotides are TGTGCCAGCAGCTTTTATCGACAGGGCCCTAACTATGGCTACACCTTC.

This clonotype was found many times. This chain uses TRBV12-3 or TRBV12-4 with TRBJ2-7; D assignment may be TRBD1 or TRBD2 (6 bases each). V dropped 3 bases and J dropped 0 bases, with 9 bases sitting between them. The CDR3 contains 14 residues. The CDR3 is CASSFGGYSYEQYF. CDR3 coding DNA: TGTGCCAGCAGTTTCGGGGGCTACTCCTACGAGCAGTACTTC.

This clonotype was detected a few times. For the CDR3, the DNA is TGCGCCAGCAGCTTAGACGGCTATGGCTATGGCTACACCTTC. Residues: CASSLDGYGYGYTF. V usage is TRBV5-1 and J usage is TRBJ1-2; D gene ambiguous. The CDR3 length is 14 residues. Trimming cost V 2 bases and J 4 bases, with 12 bases left between them. Germline V gives CDR1 SGHRS, CDR2 YFSETQ.

The chain uses TRBV20-1 and TRBJ2-5, with a tentative D call TRBD1 (6 bases). Between the trimmed V and J ends, which lost 1 base and 5 bases, there was a span of 23 bases. This CDR3 comprises 17 residues. Germline loops: CDR1 DFQATT, CDR2 SNEGSKA (reference sequence). CDR3 sequence reads: CSARGISWTDPGETQYF. In DNA, the CDR3 is TGCAGTGCTAGAGGTATTTCCTGGACAGATCCAGGGGAGACCCAGTACTTC.

This clonotype has only a few counts. V usage is TRBV6-2 or TRBV6-3 and J usage is TRBJ2-1, with TRBD2 identical over 8 bases. The J call may be in error: the DNA end matches TRBJ2-5 better. The germline CDR1 and CDR2 sequences are MNHEY and SVGEGT. This CDR3 is 13 amino acids long. CDR3 DNA: TGTGCCAGCAAGACTAGCGTCGGGGGAGGCCAGTACTTC. Translated, it gives CASKTSVGGGQYF.

The rearrangement uses TRBV7-9 and TRBJ2-7; 10 positions agree with TRBD1. This CDR3 has 16 amino acids. Germline CDR1 SEHNR, CDR2 FQNEAQ (reference sequence). V shed 6 bases, J shed 3 bases, and the junction held 11 bases outside the gene matches. The CDR3 region has the DNA TGTGCCAGCAGGGACGCTGGGACAGGGGTAGGCTACGAGCAGTACTTC. Protein: CASRDAGTGVGYEQYF. The variable domain in full, with the rest retrieved from reference TRBV7-9 and TRBJ2-7, is DTGVSQNPRHKITKRGQNVTFRCDPISEHNRLYWYRQTLGQGPEFLTYFQNEAQLEKSRLLSDRFSAERPKGSFSTLEIQRTEQGDSAMYLCASRDAGTGVGYEQYFGPGTRLTVT.

The chain links TRBV27 to TRBJ1-5; weak D call: TRBD1 (6 bases). The CDR3 contains 15 residues. The V gene's germline CDR1 is MNHEY and CDR2 SMNVEV (reference sequence). Between the trimmed V and J ends, which lost 5 bases and 0 bases, there was a span of 11 bases. The CDR3: CASSADSDSNQPQHF. CDR3 DNA sequence: TGTGCCAGCAGTGCGGACAGCGATAGCAATCAGCCCCAGCATTTT.

The V gene is TRBV7-2, the J gene TRBJ1-1, with a possible D match to TRBD1 (6 bases). Germline values: CDR1 SGHTA, CDR2 FQGNSA. With 3 bases removed from V and 5 bases from J, the gap between germline ends came to 19 bases. The CDR3 has 16 amino acids. The CDR3 sequence is CASSLDPTGWGTEAFF. In DNA form, the CDR3 reads TGTGCCAGCAGCTTGGATCCTACAGGGTGGGGTACTGAAGCTTTCTTT.

This clonotype turned up a few times. The rearrangement joins TRBV29-1 to TRBJ2-7; D assignment may be TRBD1 or TRBD2 (7 bases each). The last part of the DNA fits TRBJ2-5 better; the J call may be wrong. CDR1 is SQVTM, CDR2 ANQGSEA, per germline. The CDR3 is 13 amino acids. The CDR3 region is CSVDGRGLETQYF. CDR3 nucleotides: TGCAGCGTTGATGGGAGGGGGCTGGAGACCCAGTACTTC.

This clonotype was counted only a few times. The V gene is TRBV10-3, the J gene TRBJ1-2; no definite D call. This CDR3 contains 14 residues. Trimming left V 8 bases short and J 0 bases short, with 13 bases between. CDR1 and CDR2 from the germline V gene are ENHRY and SYGVKD. The DNA for the CDR3 is TGTGCCATCCAGGAGGGAGTGACTAACTATGGCTACACCTTC. Amino acid sequence: CAIQEGVTNYGYTF.

The genes are TRBV29-1 and TRBJ2-1, with D unresolved. The tail of the sequence fits TRBJ2-5 better, so the J call may be wrong. The length of the CDR3 is 12 residues. Germline V gene lookup returns CDR1 SQVTM and CDR2 ANQGSEA. For the CDR3, the DNA is TGCAGCGTTGGTGGTGCGGTGGAGACCCAGTACTTC. Residues: CSVGGAVETQYF.

This chain uses TRBV29-1 with TRBJ2-1, with no clear D. Germline V CDR1 and CDR2: SQVTM, ANQGSEA. The CDR3 covers 11 residues. The V end lost 8 bases, the J end lost 6 bases, and 11 bases lay between the germline ends. In DNA, the CDR3 is TGCAGCTCTCGGCTTTCCAATGAGCAGTTCTTC. Translating it yields CSSRLSNEQFF.